The 3 T cell receptor beta chains presented below share a single source sample, sequenced in a study of molecular identifiers for immune sequencing clone quantification. TCRdb passed the PCR reads through MiXCR, listing each CDR3 protein once. In the table there are 10,000 or so distinct CDR3 sequences, around a fifth of which are singletons. What was sequenced was naive CD8+ T cells from blood, with Jurkat cell RNA spiked in. Subset described: FACS-sorted CD8+CD4-CCR7+CD45RA+ naive T cells. Receptor source: a human donor in good health. Some libraries in this study had Jurkat cell RNA spiked in.

Turning to this clonotype: A read error is possible here, since a much larger clone lies one base away. Given the absence of the conserved phenylalanine or tryptophan at the CDR3 end, a read error is likely. The genes are TRBV12-3 or TRBV12-4 and TRBJ2-5; the match to TRBD2 covers 8 bases. There are 13 residues in the CDR3. The junction had 3 bases not matched to a gene; V was cut back by 5 bases and J by 4 bases. For the CDR3, the DNA is TGTGCCAGCAGTCCGGGGGGGCCAGAGACCCAGTACTCC. It is translated as CASSPGGPETQYS.

Within the sample, this clonotype is medium-sized. The chain has TRBV4-1 and TRBJ2-7, with 11 bases that match TRBD2. CDR3 length: 14 amino acids. CDR1 is MGHRA, CDR2 YSYEKL, per germline. With 5 bases clipped from V and 2 bases from J, the junction kept 2 bases outside the gene matches. DNA of the CDR3: TGCGCCAGCAGCAAACTAGCGGGAGCCTACGAGCAGTACTTC. Translated, it gives CASSKLAGAYEQYF.

Relative to its sample, this clonotype is medium-sized. The chain links TRBV28 to TRBJ1-5; D possibly corresponds to TRBD1 (6 bases). The V end lost 6 bases, the J end lost 1 base, and 10 bases lay between the germline ends. This CDR3 has 14 amino acids. Germline CDR1 MDHEN, CDR2 SYDVKM. The chain's CDR3 is CASRTDSSNQPQHF. CDR3 in DNA: TGTGCCAGCAGAACGGACAGCAGCAATCAGCCCCAGCATTTT.